The TCR beta chain under discussion was sequenced for a study of control samples from healthy donors and cancer patients. CDR1 is SGHTA, CDR2 FQGNSA, per germline. V shed 1 base and J shed 2 bases, with 12 bases lying between them. The CDR3 totals 16 residues. TCRdb keeps only in-frame clones here, not all; method: immunoSEQ multiplex PCR. Of roughly 130,000 clones in the sample, around 94% were seen once. The receptor was isolated from a man aged 55 to 70 with colorectal cancer. This chain links TRBV7-2 with TRBJ1-3; D unresolved. The sequencing input was PBMCs. The CDR3 protein is CASSLDAALTGNTIYF. CDR3 nucleotides: TGTGCCAGCAGCTTAGATGCCGCCTTAACTGGAAACACCATATATTTT.